These 14 T cell receptor beta chains came from one sample sequenced in a study of post-analysis software for immune sequencing data. Findings and caveats of the study: Patients carried five TRBV segments more frequently than controls did, and TRBV5-6, TRBV5-1 and TRBV20-1 were among them.

Carried by the TCR beta cDNA libraries were unique molecular identifiers. TCRdb re-analysed the PCR reads in MiXCR, keeping a single row per CDR3 protein. Of about 260,000 distinct CDR3 sequences in the sample, about 38% were seen once. Their target antigens are unknown. The sequenced sample consisted of blood. Receptors originate from a girl under 18 with multiple sclerosis.

In its sample, this clonotype was seen a few times. This rearrangement joins TRBV29-1 to TRBJ2-1, with TRBD1 matching 8 bases. Matching the DNA end better, TRBJ2-7 makes the J call doubtful. In germline, CDR1 is SQVTM, CDR2 ANQGSEA. The CDR3 length is 16 residues. The CDR3 sequence: CSAVEWLTGAYDEQYF. Here the CDR3 DNA reads TGCAGCGCCGTGGAGTGGTTGACAGGGGCCTACGATGAGCAGTACTTC.

The J gene is TRBJ1-4, the V gene TRBV12-3 or TRBV12-4; D is possibly TRBD1 (5 bases). Trimming stripped 8 bases from V and 7 bases from J, with 17 bases between. The CDR3 runs 14 residues. The CDR3 nucleotides are TGTGCCAGCGGAGGCCGGCAGGGTACTGAAAAACTGTTTTTT. As protein: CASGGRQGTEKLFF.

The chain couples TRBV12-3 or TRBV12-4 to TRBJ2-7; a weak D match, TRBD2 (5 bases). The CDR3 runs 16 residues. The germline V and J ends were trimmed by 5 bases and 2 bases, with 19 bases remaining between them. The CDR3 protein is CASSKAGARLPYEQYF. The CDR3 DNA is TGTGCCAGCAGTAAGGCGGGTGCTAGACTTCCCTACGAGCAGTACTTC.

In its sample, this clonotype was seen a few times. CDR3 DNA: TGCAGTGCTAGGAGGGAGACCCAGTTCTTC. Its translation is CSARRETQFF. J is TRBJ2-1 and V is TRBV20-1, with D maybe TRBD2 (5 bases). With 3 bases removed from V and 13 bases from J, the gap between germline ends came to 10 bases. The germline CDR1 and CDR2 sequences are DFQATT and SNEGSKA (reference sequence). The CDR3 contains 10 residues.

This clonotype was counted at least ten times. The genes are TRBV6-6 and TRBJ2-1; D may be TRBD2 (6 bases). Germline CDR1 is MNHNY and CDR2 is SVGAGI (reference sequence). The CDR3 has 16 residues. Trimming pared 0 bases from V and 2 bases from J, leaving 11 bases between. The CDR3 loop reads CASSYSTPGAYNEQFF. CDR3 nucleotide sequence: TGTGCCAGCAGTTACTCGACCCCGGGAGCCTACAATGAGCAGTTCTTC.

The sample holds many counts of this clonotype. V usage is TRBV2 and J usage is TRBJ2-3; D could derive from TRBD1 or TRBD2 (6 bases each). The V gene lost 7 bases and the J gene lost 0 bases, with 14 bases spanning the gap. The germline gives CDR1 SNHLY, CDR2 FYNNEI. This CDR3 has 15 residues. In nucleotides, the CDR3 is TGTGCCAGCATCGGAGGGGGGTTTAGCACAGATACGCAGTATTTT. It yields the protein CASIGGGFSTDTQYF.

This clonotype was seen repeatedly, ten times or more. The rearrangement links TRBV5-1 to TRBJ2-3; TRBD1 matches at 7 bases. J lost 2 bases, V lost 4 bases, and 10 bases had no gene match. The CDR3 extends over 16 amino acids. Per the germline V gene, CDR1 is SGHRS and CDR2 is YFSETQ. The CDR3: CASSPRTGPPTDTQYF. The CDR3 DNA reads as TGCGCCAGCAGCCCACGGACAGGTCCCCCCACAGATACGCAGTATTTT.

V usage is TRBV5-1 and J usage is TRBJ2-1; D is unclear. V was trimmed by 0 bases and J by 0 bases, leaving 10 bases between them. CDR3 size: 16 residues. Germline V lookup: CDR1 SGHRS, CDR2 YFSETQ. CDR3 in amino acids: CASSLGRLSSYNEQFF. DNA for the CDR3: TGCGCCAGCAGCTTGGGGCGGTTGAGCTCCTACAATGAGCAGTTCTTC.

A remark on this clonotype: One end of the junction is discordant with germline, which a read error may explain. The chain combines TRBV7-2 with TRBJ1-2; no clear D gene. This CDR3 is 16 amino acids long. The germline gives CDR1 SGHTA, CDR2 FQGNSA. As DNA, the CDR3 is TGTATCAGCAGCTTAGCCGCCATTGGGGCTAACTATGGCTACACCTTC. Its translation is CISSLAAIGANYGYTF.

This clonotype was seen ten or more times. This chain connects TRBV7-9 to TRBJ2-1, with a tentative D call TRBD2 (6 bases). With 3 bases removed from V and 8 bases from J, the gap between germline ends came to 14 bases. Germline CDR1 and CDR2: SEHNR and FQNEAQ (reference sequence). The length of the CDR3 is 14 residues. DNA of the CDR3: TGTGCCAGCAGCTTGACGGCCGGGAGCGATGAGCAGTTCTTC. Protein: CASSLTAGSDEQFF.

There are a few counts of this clonotype. CDR3 loop: CASSQEEARYGYTF. CDR3 DNA: TGTGCCAGCAGCCAAGAGGAGGCTAGGTATGGCTACACCTTC. This sequence joins TRBV3-1 and TRBJ1-2; D remains ambiguous. Per germline, CDR1 LGHDT and CDR2 YNNKEL (reference sequence). Trimming left V 0 bases short and J 5 bases short, with 10 bases between. The CDR3 runs to 14 residues.

The chain employs TRBV12-3 or TRBV12-4 and TRBJ2-5; D is ambiguous. Trimming stripped 2 bases from V and 0 bases from J, with 7 bases between. CDR3 length: 14 amino acids. The CDR3 loop is CASSLSVYQETQYF. In nucleotides, the CDR3 is TGTGCCAGCAGTTTAAGTGTTTACCAAGAGACCCAGTACTTC.

There are many counts of this clonotype. The chain carries TRBV20-1 and TRBJ2-1, with 7 positions matching TRBD2. V trimming: 3 bases; J trimming: 8 bases; junction bases outside the gene matches: 4. This CDR3 spans 12 amino acids. The germline CDR1 and CDR2 sequences are DFQATT and SNEGSKA (reference sequence). This CDR3 is CSASTGGYEQFF. Here the CDR3 DNA reads TGCAGTGCTAGTACGGGAGGCTATGAGCAGTTCTTC.

This rearrangement joins TRBV12-3 or TRBV12-4 to TRBJ2-1, with 8 bases aligning to TRBD1. The CDR3 has 15 amino acids. The ends lost 11 bases at V and 4 bases at J; junction bases unmatched: 13. The CDR3 spells CAGTLGQGGYNEQFF. In DNA form, the CDR3 reads TGTGCCGGCACCTTAGGACAGGGCGGATACAATGAGCAGTTCTTC.